One T cell receptor (beta chain) is described in this entry. Antigen unknown. This entry is derived from a study of blood T cells in healthy people across ages. General study findings and limits: Researchers judged that diversity estimates from one million T cells fell short of true values. Correlation between TCR beta diversity and naive T cell percentage was strong.

Isolation yielded PBMCs, at least 7 million per sample, in every case. The CDR3 is 16 residues long. CDR1 is SEHNR and CDR2 is FQNEAQ in the germline V gene (reference sequence). Trimming cost V 3 bases and J 6 bases; bases outside gene matches: 9. The authors ran a second PCR of 7 to 11 cycles using a sample-barcoded 5' primer and a J-beta primer mix. TCRdb used MiXCR to reprocess the 5' RACE reads, holding one entry per CDR3 protein. Among around 870,000 distinct CDR3 sequences listed, around 28% were seen once. The origin of this receptor is a woman older than 75 in good health. The V call is TRBV7-9, the J call TRBJ2-5, with 11 bases that match TRBD2. Sequenced input: blood. The CDR3 nucleotides are TGTGCCAGCAGCTTGGCTAGCGGGGGGCGGTCGCAGACCCAGTACTTC. Translated, it gives CASSLASGGRSQTQYF.